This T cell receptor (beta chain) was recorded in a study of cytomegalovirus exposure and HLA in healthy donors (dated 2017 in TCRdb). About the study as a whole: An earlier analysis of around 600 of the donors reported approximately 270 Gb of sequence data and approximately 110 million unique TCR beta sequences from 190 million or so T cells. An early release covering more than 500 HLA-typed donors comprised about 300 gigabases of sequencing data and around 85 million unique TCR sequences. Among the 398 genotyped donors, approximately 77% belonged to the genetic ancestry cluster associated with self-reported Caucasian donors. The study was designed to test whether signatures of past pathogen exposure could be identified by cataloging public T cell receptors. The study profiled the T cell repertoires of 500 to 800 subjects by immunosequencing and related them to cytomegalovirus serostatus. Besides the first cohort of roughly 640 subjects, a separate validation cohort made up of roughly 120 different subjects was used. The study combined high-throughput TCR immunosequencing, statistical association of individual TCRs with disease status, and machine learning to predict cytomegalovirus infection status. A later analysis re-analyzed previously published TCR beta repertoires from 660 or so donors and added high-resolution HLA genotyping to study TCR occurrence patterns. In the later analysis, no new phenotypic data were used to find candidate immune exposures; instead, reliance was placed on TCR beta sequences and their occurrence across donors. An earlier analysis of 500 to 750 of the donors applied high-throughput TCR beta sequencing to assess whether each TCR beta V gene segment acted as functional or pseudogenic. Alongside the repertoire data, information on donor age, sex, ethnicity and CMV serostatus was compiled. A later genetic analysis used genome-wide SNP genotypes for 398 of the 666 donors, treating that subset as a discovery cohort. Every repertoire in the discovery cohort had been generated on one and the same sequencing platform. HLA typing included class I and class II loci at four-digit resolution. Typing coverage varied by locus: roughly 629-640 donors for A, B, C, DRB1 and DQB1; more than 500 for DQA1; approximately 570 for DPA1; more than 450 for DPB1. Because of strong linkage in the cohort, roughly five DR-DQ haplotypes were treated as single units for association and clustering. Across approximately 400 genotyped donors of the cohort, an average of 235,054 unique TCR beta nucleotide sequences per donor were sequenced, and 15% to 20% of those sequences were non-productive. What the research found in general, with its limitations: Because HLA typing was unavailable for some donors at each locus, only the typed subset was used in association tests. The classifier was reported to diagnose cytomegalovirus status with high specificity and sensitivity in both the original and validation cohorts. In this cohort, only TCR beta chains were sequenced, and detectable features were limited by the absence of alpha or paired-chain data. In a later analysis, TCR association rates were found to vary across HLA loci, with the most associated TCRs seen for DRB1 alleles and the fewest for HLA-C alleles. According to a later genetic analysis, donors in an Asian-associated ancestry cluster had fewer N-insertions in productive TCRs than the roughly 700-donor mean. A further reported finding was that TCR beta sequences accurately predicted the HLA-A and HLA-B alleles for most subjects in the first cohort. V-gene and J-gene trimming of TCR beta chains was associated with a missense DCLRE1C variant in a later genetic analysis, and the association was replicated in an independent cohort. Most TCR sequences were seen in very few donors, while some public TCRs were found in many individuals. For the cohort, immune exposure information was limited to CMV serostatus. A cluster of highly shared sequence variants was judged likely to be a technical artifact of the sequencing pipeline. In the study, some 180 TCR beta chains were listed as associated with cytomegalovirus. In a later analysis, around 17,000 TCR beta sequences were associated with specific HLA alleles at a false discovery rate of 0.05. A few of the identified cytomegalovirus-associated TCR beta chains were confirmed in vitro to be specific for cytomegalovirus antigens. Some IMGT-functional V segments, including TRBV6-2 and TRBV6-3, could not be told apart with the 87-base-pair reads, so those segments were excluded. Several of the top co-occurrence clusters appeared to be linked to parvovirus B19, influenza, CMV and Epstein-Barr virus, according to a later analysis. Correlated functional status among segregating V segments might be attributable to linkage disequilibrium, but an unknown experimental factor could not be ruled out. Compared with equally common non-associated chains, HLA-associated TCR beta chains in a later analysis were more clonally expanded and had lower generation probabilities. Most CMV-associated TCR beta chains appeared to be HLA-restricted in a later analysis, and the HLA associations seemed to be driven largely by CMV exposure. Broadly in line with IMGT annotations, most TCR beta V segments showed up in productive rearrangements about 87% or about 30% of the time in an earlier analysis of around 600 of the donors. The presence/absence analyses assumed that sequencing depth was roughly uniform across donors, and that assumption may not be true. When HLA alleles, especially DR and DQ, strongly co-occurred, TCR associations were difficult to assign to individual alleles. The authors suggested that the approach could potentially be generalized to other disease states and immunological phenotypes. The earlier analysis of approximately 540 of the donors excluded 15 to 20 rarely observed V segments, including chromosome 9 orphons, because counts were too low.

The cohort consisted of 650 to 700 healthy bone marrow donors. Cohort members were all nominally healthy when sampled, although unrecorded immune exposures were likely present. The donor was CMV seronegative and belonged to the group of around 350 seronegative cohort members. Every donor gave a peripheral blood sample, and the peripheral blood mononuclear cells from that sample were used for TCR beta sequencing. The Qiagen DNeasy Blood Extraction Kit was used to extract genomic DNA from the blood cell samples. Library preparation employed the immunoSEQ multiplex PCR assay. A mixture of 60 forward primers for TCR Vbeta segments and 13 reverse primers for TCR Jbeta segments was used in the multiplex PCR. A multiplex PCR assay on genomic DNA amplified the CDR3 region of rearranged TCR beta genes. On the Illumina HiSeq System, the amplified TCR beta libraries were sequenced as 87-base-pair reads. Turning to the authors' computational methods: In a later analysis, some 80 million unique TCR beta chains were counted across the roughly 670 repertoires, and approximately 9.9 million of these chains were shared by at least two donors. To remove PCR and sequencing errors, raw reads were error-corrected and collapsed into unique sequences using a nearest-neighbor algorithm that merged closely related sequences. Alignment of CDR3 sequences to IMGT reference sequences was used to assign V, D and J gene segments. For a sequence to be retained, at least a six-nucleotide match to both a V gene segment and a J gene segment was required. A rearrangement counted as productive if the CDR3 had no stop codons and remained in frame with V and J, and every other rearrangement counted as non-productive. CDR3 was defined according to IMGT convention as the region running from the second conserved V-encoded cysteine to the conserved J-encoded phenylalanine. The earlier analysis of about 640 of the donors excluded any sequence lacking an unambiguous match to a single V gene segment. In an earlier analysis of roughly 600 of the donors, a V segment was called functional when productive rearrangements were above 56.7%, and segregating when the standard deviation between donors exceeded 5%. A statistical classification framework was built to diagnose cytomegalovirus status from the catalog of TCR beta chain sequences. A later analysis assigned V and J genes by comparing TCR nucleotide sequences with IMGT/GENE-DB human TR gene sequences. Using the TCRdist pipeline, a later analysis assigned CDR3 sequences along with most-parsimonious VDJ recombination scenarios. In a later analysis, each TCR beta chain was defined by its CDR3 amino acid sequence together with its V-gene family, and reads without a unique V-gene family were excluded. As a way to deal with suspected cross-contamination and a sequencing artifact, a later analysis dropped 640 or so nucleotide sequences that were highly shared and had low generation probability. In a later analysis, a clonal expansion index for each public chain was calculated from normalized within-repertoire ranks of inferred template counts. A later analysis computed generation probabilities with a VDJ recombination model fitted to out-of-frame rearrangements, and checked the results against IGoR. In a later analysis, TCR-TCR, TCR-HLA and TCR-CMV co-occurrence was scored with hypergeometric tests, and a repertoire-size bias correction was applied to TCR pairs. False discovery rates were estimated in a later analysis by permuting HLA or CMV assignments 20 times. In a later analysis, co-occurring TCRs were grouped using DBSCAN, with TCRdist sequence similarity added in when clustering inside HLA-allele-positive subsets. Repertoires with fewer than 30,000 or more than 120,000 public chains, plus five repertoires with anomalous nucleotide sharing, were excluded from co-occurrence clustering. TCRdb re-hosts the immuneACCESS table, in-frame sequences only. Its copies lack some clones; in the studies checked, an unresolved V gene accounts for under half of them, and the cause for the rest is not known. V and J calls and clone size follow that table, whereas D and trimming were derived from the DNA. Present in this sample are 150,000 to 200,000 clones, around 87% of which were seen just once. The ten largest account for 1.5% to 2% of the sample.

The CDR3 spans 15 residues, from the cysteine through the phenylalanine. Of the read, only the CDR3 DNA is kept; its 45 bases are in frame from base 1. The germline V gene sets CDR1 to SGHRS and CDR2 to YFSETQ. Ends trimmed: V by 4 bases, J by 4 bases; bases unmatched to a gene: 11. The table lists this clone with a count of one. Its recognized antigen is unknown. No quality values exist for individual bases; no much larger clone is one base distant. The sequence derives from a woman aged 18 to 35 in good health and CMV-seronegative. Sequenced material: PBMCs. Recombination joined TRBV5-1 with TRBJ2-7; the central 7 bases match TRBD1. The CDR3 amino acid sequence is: CASSAREGARYEQYF. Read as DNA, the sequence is TGCGCCAGCAGCGCGAGAGAGGGGGCGCGGTACGAGCAGTACTTC.